A selection of T cell receptor beta chains follows, all from one sample in a study of blood T cell repertoires in COVID-19. Sequencing was performed with immunoSEQ multiplex PCR; in TCRdb, only in-frame clones are kept and a portion is missing. The data show fewer than 250,000 clones, 75% to 85% seen once. What was sequenced was peripheral blood. These receptors were collected from a human donor in a cohort sampled during active COVID-19. Each CDR3 is given with its conserved first and last residue. The D gene is left open where the match is weak. Some rows have no size entry. The others give once, few or many, or a class for an expanded clone.

v_call	clone_size	j_call	d_call	cdr3_nt	cdr3_aa
TRBV19	NA	TRBJ2-1	TRBD2	TGTGCCAGTAGTCTTCTAGCGGGGGGGCTGGATGAGCAGTTCTTC	CASSLLAGGLDEQFF
TRBV28	NA	TRBJ1-5	TRBD1	TGTGCCAGCAGTTTCTATGGCAGGGGGACTCATCAGCCCCAGCATTTT	CASSFYGRGTHQPQHF
TRBV5-1	NA	TRBJ2-3	TRBD2	TGCGCCAGCAGTTCAGCGGGGGAGCGACCCACAGATACGCAGTATTTT	CASSSAGERPTDTQYF
TRBV5-1	NA	TRBJ2-1	TRBD2	TGCGCCAGCAGCACCGTAGCGGGAGGAACCAATGAGCAGTTCTTC	CASSTVAGGTNEQFF
TRBV9	NA	TRBJ2-3	TRBD1	TGTGCCAGCAGCCTCCAGGGGGCGGCTAGCACAGATACGCAGTATTTT	CASSLQGAASTDTQYF
TRBV30	NA	TRBJ1-5	NA	TGTGCCTGGAGTGTACAGCCCAATCAGCCCCAGCATTTT	CAWSVQPNQPQHF
TRBV4-1	NA	TRBJ1-5	TRBD1	TGCGCCAGCAGCCTTTCTTTCACGGGACAGGGGACCCATTTT	CASSLSFTGQGTHF
TRBV4-1	NA	TRBJ1-3	NA	TGCGCCAGCAGCCTACAGGACTCTGGAAACACCATATATTTT	CASSLQDSGNTIYF
TRBV5-1	NA	TRBJ2-1	NA	TGCGCCAGCAGCCTCCCGAAAGGGGCGAATGAGCAGTTCTTC	CASSLPKGANEQFF
TRBV30	NA	TRBJ2-3	TRBD2	TGTGCCTGGAGTGCCCTCCTAGCGGGGGGGGCAGATACGCAGTATTTT	CAWSALLAGGADTQYF
TRBV5-4	NA	TRBJ2-2	TRBD1	TGTGCCAGCAGCACGGACAGGGGGCGTTCCGGGGAGCTGTTTTTT	CASSTDRGRSGELFF
TRBV30	NA	TRBJ2-6	NA	TGTGCCTGGTCTCAGGCGCACAACCTCTCTGGGGCCAACGTCCTGACTTTC	CAWSQAHNLSGANVLTF
TRBV5-4	NA	TRBJ2-3	TRBD2	TGTGCCAGCAGCCCACGACTAGCTGGCACAGATACGCAGTATTTT	CASSPRLAGTDTQYF
TRBV19	NA	TRBJ2-2	NA	TGTGCCAGTAGTTCAGGACTGAACACCGGGGAGCTGTTTTTT	CASSSGLNTGELFF
TRBV4-1	many	TRBJ2-1	TRBD2	TGCGCCAGCAGCCAAGGGGGACTAGCGGGGGCCTACAATGAGCAGTTCTTC	CASSQGGLAGAYNEQFF
TRBV3-1/TRBV3-2	NA	TRBJ2-1	TRBD2	TGTGCCAGCAGCCAAGCACCTAGCGGGGGGTACAATGAGCAGTTCTTC	CASSQAPSGGYNEQFF
TRBV7-2	NA	TRBJ2-1	NA	TGTGCCAGCAGCTTCACCACAGGGGGGGCCAATGAGCAGTTCTTC	CASSFTTGGANEQFF
TRBV15	few	TRBJ1-5	NA	TGTGCCACCAGCAGAGATGACAGGCGAAATCAGCCCCAGCATTTT	CATSRDDRRNQPQHF
TRBV23-1	NA	TRBJ2-1	NA	TGCGCCAGCGGAGGGACGGGTGAGCAGTTCTTC	CASGGTGEQFF
TRBV6-5	NA	TRBJ1-6	NA	TGTGCCATCGCGATGCATTCACCCCTCCACTTT	CAIAMHSPLHF
TRBV3-1/TRBV3-2	NA	TRBJ2-7	NA	TGTGCCAGCAGCCAAGTTCTGGGCAGGGGATACGAGCAGTACTTC	CASSQVLGRGYEQYF
TRBV10-3	NA	TRBJ2-7	TRBD1	TGTGCCATCAGTCGCGGACAGGGGGACGAGCAGTACTTC	CAISRGQGDEQYF
TRBV6-5	NA	TRBJ2-3	TRBD1	TGTGCCAGCAGGCCAGGGGGCAAAGATACGCAGTATTTT	CASRPGGKDTQYF
TRBV18	NA	TRBJ2-2	TRBD2	TGTGCCAGCTCAGCCCGCGGGGGAACCGGGGAGCTGTTTTTT	CASSARGGTGELFF
TRBV2	NA	TRBJ2-5	NA	TGTGCCAGCATAATAGAGATCCAAGAGACCCAGTACTTC	CASIIEIQETQYF
TRBV12-5	NA	TRBJ2-2	TRBD2	TGTGCTAGTGGTCCGACCGCGGCTAGCGGGTGGAACACCGGGGAGCTGTTTTTT	CASGPTAASGWNTGELFF
TRBV5-1	once	TRBJ1-4	NA	TGCGCCAGCAGCCCCAAGGGGCCCTCTGCAACTAATGAAAAACTGTTTTTT	CASSPKGPSATNEKLFF
TRBV19	NA	TRBJ2-2	TRBD2	TGTGCCAGTAGTAAAAGCATTGGGGGGGACACCGGGGAGCTGTTTTTT	CASSKSIGGDTGELFF
TRBV5-1	NA	TRBJ2-5	NA	TGCGCCAGCAGCTTACAGGGATGGGGAGAGACCCAGTACTTC	CASSLQGWGETQYF
TRBV19	NA	TRBJ2-5	NA	TGTGCCAGTAGTATGACTAGAAGAATAGAGACCCAGTACTTC	CASSMTRRIETQYF
TRBV21-1	NA	TRBJ2-7	NA	TGTGCCAGCAGGCACAGGGGGGACTACGAGCAGTACTTC	CASRHRGDYEQYF
TRBV21-1	NA	TRBJ1-2	NA	TGTGCCAGCAGCTTGAGGACAGGGGACGGCTACACCTTC	CASSLRTGDGYTF
TRBV3-1/TRBV3-2	many	TRBJ1-6	NA	TGTGCCAGCAGCCAAGATAATGGGCCAGACGTTCTCCACTTT	CASSQDNGPDVLHF
TRBV11-3	NA	TRBJ2-1	TRBD1	TGTGCCAGCAGCTTAGCACAGGGGCCCTACAATGAGCAGTTCTTC	CASSLAQGPYNEQFF
TRBV5-4	once	TRBJ2-7	TRBD2	TGTGCCAGCAGCTTGGTGGCGGGGGGCGAGCAGTACTTC	CASSLVAGGEQYF
TRBV19	NA	TRBJ2-7	TRBD1	TGTGCCAGTAGTGCGCGACAGGGGGCCTCCTACGAGCAGTACTTC	CASSARQGASYEQYF
TRBV11-3	NA	TRBJ2-1	TRBD2	TGTGCCAGCAGCCCGACTAGCGGGGGCCGACCGTTCTTC	CASSPTSGGRPFF
TRBV11-2	once	TRBJ1-2	TRBD1	TGTGCCAGCCGGCCCCTCGGGACAGGGTCGGGCGGCTACACCTTC	CASRPLGTGSGGYTF
TRBV7-9	NA	TRBJ2-1	TRBD2	TGTGCCAGCAGCTTATCTGTAAGCGGGAGGGCCGGACCCTACAATGAGCAGTTCTTC	CASSLSVSGRAGPYNEQFF
TRBV7-9	NA	TRBJ2-5	TRBD2	TGTGCCAGCAGCTTAGAGGGGGGACTAGTGATCCGGGAGACCCAGTACTTC	CASSLEGGLVIRETQYF
TRBV6-2/TRBV6-3	few	TRBJ2-7	NA	TGTGCCAGCAGTCTCTCGGGAGAGGATCTTGCCTACGAGCAGTACTTC	CASSLSGEDLAYEQYF
TRBV27	NA	TRBJ2-7	NA	TGTGCCAGCATTTCACTATCCTCCTACGAGCAGTACTTC	CASISLSSYEQYF
TRBV15	NA	TRBJ1-2	TRBD1	TGTGCCACCAGCAGAGGCCAAGGACAGGCCTATGGCTACACCTTC	CATSRGQGQAYGYTF
TRBV4-1	NA	TRBJ1-5	NA	TGCGCCAGCAGCCAAGCTCCAACTTCATATCAGCCCCAGCATTTT	CASSQAPTSYQPQHF
TRBV11-3	few	TRBJ1-1	TRBD1	TGTGCCAGCAGCTTACAGGGGGACACTGAAGCTTTCTTT	CASSLQGDTEAFF
TRBV13	few	TRBJ2-7	TRBD2	TGTGCCAGCAGCTTACAGCGGGGGGGCGAGCAGTACTTC	CASSLQRGGEQYF
TRBV28	few	TRBJ2-5	NA	TGTGCCAGCAGTTCGACAGTCATCGAAGAGACCCAGTACTTC	CASSSTVIEETQYF
TRBV30	NA	TRBJ1-1	TRBD1	TGTGCCTGGAGGGGGGACAGGGGGCTCGGGACTGAAGCTTTCTTT	CAWRGDRGLGTEAFF
TRBV10-3	NA	TRBJ1-3	NA	TGTGCCATCACTCACCGCCGGGGGTCTGGAAACACCATATATTTT	CAITHRRGSGNTIYF
TRBV7-2	NA	TRBJ2-7	NA	TGTGCCAGCAGCTTAGGGCGGTACGAGCAGTACTTC	CASSLGRYEQYF
TRBV6-5	NA	TRBJ2-3	NA	TGTGCCAGCAGTTACTCGCGCGGCACGCAGTATTTT	CASSYSRGTQYF
TRBV28	NA	TRBJ2-5	TRBD2	TGTGCCAGCAGCCCCCCCATAGCGGGAGGGGTGTACCAAGAGACCCAGTACTTC	CASSPPIAGGVYQETQYF
TRBV27	NA	TRBJ2-1	NA	TGTGCCAGCAGTTCCGGGAGCGATTTGGGCAATGAGCAGTTCTTC	CASSSGSDLGNEQFF
TRBV30	NA	TRBJ2-7	NA	TGTGCCTTGCACAGGGCCTACGAGCAGTACTTC	CALHRAYEQYF
TRBV30	few	TRBJ1-2	TRBD1	TGTGCCTGGAACGGACAGGGGGCGGGTGGCTACACCTTC	CAWNGQGAGGYTF
TRBV7-8	NA	TRBJ2-7	NA	TGTGCCAGCAGTAAAAACGGGGGGCGAGAGCAGTACTTC	CASSKNGGREQYF
TRBV7-3	few	TRBJ1-5	NA	TGTGCCAGCAGCTTAATCAATCTGTGGCAGGGCACCAATCAGCCCCAGCATTTT	CASSLINLWQGTNQPQHF
TRBV28	NA	TRBJ2-2	TRBD2	TGTGCCAGCAGTTACTTTTATCCGGGACTAGCGGGACGGAAATCGAACACCGGGGAGCTGTTTTTT	CASSYFYPGLAGRKSNTGELFF
TRBV27	NA	TRBJ2-3	TRBD2	TGTGCCAGCAGTCCGGGGGGGACTTGGGCGGATACGCAGTATTTT	CASSPGGTWADTQYF
TRBV6-5	NA	TRBJ2-5	NA	TGTGCCAGCAGTTACCTGGGGGGGGGCCAGGGAGAGACCCAGTACTTC	CASSYLGGGQGETQYF